This entry describes one T cell receptor (beta chain). The CDR3 runs to 16 residues. V lost 1 base and J 0 bases, leaving 11 bases between the germline ends. CDR1 and CDR2 from the germline V gene are SGHRS and YFSETQ. The data belong to a study of blood T cell repertoires in COVID-19. Authors' data handling: How many nucleated cells were present was estimated from reference gene primer amplification. TCRdb's copy holds only in-frame clones and misses some; the assay was immunoSEQ multiplex PCR. The V and J calls and the clone size are those of that table, but D and trimming were determined from the DNA. The sample comprises about 190,000 clones, 65% to 85% of which are singletons, and 3.2% rests with the top ten. Living in 24 US areas, the participants were between roughly 18 and 89 years of age.

Source material: PBMCs or T cells enriched from blood (not recorded which). The V gene is TRBV5-1, the J gene TRBJ1-5, with D unresolved. The clonotype was recovered from a woman aged 25 to 39 who had recovered from COVID-19. CDR3 sequence reads: CASSLWQLDSNQPQHF. The CDR3 nucleotides are TGCGCCAGCAGCTTGTGGCAGCTAGATAGCAATCAGCCCCAGCATTTT.